Sequencing of this T cell receptor beta chain was carried out in a study of T cells in Graves' hyperthyroidism and ophthalmopathy. Study results and caveats: Classification by a 13 V-J model distinguished ophthalmopathy from stable hyperthyroidism.

Looked up from germline, CDR1 is SGHRS and CDR2 is YFSETQ. The CDR3 has 16 residues. Trimming at V came to 5 bases and at J to 2 bases, leaving 7 bases not matched to a gene. Note on this clonotype: Its target is unknown.

Amplification of TCR beta CDR3 regions used RNA as the template. HTBI primers drove first-round RT-PCR of the TCR CDR3. Each CDR3 protein gets one entry after TCRdb re-called the multiplex PCR reads with MiXCR. The table lists more than 300,000 distinct CDR3 sequences, around 13% of them singletons. A lack of ophthalmopathy progression within 18 months defined stable Graves' hyperthyroidism. Lactation, pregnancy, other autoimmune disease or uncontrolled infection led to exclusion of patients. Every diagnosis used clinical symptoms, serum thyroxine and TRAb, thyroid ultrasound and orbital computed tomography.

The sequence came from a woman in her 30s with Graves' hyperthyroidism. V is TRBV5-1 and J is TRBJ2-3; 11 nucleotides match TRBD2. Sequencing was carried out using blood. CDR3 residues: CASRPGTSGYTDTQYF. The DNA of the CDR3 is TGCGCCAGCAGACCCGGGACTAGCGGATACACAGATACGCAGTATTTT. The complete variable domain, with remaining parts taken from reference TRBV5-1 and TRBJ2-3, reads KAGVTQTPRYLIKTRGQQVTLSCSPISGHRSVSWYQQTPGQGLQFLFEYFSETQRNKGNFPGRFSGRQFSNSRSEMNVSTLELGDSALYLCASRPGTSGYTDTQYFGPGTRLTVL.